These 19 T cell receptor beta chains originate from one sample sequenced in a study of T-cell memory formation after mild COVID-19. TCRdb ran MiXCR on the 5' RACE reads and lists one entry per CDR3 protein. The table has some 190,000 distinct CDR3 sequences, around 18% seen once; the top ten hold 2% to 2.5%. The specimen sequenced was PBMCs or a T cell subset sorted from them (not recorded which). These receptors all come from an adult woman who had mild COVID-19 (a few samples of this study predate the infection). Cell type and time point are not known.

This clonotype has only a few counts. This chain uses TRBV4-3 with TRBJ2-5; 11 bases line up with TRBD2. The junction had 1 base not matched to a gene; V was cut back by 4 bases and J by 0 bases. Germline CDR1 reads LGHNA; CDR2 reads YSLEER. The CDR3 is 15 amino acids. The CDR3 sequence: CASSLGLADQETQYF. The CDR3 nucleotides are TGCGCCAGCAGCCTGGGACTAGCGGACCAAGAGACCCAGTACTTC.

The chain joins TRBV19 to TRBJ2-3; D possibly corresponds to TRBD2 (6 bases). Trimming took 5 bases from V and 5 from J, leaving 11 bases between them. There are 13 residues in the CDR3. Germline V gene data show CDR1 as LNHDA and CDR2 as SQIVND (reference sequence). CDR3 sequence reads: CASSPDGGDTQYF. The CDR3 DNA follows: TGTGCCAGTAGTCCGGACGGGGGAGATACGCAGTATTTT.

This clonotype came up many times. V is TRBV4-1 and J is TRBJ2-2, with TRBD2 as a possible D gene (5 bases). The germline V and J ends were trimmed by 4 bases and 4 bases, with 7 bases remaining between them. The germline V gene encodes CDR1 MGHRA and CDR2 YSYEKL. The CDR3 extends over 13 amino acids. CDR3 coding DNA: TGCGCCAGCAGCCTCCGGGGCACCGGGGAGCTGTTTTTT. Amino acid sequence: CASSLRGTGELFF.

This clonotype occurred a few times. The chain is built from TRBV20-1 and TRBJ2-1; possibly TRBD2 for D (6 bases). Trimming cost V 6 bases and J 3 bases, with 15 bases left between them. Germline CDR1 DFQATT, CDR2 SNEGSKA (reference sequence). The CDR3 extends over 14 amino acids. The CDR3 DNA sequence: TGCAGTGCCGTGACTAGGCTGGTCTACAATGAGCAGTTCTTC. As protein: CSAVTRLVYNEQFF.

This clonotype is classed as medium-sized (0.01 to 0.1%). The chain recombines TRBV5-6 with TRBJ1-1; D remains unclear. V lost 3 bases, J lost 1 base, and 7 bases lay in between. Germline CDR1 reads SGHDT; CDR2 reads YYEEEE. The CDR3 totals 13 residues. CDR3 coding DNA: TGTGCCAGCAGCTATCCACCGAACACTGAAGCTTTCTTT. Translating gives CASSYPPNTEAFF.

The CDR3 loop is CASSGQGMSNQPQHF. CDR3 sequence (DNA): TGTGCCAGCAGTGGACAGGGGATGAGCAATCAGCCCCAGCATTTT. This rearrangement joins TRBV6-1 to TRBJ1-5, with 8 bases that match TRBD1. Germline trimming cut 4 bases from V and 1 base from J; bases unmatched to any gene: 3. In germline, CDR1 is MNHNS, CDR2 SASEGT. This CDR3 is built from 15 residues.

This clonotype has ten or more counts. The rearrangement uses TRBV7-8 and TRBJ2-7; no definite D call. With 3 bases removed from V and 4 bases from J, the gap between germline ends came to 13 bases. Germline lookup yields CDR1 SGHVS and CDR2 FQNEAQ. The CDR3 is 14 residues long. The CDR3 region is CASSFEVGRYEQYF. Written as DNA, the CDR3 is TGTGCCAGCAGCTTTGAGGTAGGGCGGTACGAGCAGTACTTC.

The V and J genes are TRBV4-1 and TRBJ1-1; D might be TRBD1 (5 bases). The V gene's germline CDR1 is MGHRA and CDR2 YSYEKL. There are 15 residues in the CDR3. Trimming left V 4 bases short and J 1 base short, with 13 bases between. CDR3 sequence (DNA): TGCGCCAGCAGCCCAAGGGGTACTGGGAACACTGAAGCTTTCTTT. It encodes CASSPRGTGNTEAFF.

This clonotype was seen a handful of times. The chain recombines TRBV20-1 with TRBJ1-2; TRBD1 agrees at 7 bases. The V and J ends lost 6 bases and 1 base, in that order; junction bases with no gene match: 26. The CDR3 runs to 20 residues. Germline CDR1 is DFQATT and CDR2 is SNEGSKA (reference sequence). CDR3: CSATLKTGPDRIVYNYGYTF. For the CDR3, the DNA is TGCAGTGCGACACTCAAGACAGGGCCCGATCGAATTGTATATAACTATGGCTACACCTTC.

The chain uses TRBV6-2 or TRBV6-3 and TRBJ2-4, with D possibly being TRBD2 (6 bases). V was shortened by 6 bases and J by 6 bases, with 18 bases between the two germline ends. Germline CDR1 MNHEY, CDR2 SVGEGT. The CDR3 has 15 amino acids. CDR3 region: CASSMEGPLGNIQYF. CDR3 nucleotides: TGTGCCAGCAGCATGGAGGGACCGCTCGGAAACATTCAGTACTTC.

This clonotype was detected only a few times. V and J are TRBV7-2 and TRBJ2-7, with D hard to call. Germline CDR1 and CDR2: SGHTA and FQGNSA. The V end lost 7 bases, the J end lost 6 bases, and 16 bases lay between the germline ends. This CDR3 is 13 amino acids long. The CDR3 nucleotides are TGTGCCAGCACCCGGGTCCACCCTCGCGAGCAGTACTTC. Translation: CASTRVHPREQYF.

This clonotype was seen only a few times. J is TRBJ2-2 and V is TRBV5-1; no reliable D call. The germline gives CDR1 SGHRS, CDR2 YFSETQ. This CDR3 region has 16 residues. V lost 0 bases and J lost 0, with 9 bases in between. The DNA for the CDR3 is TGCGCCAGCAGCTTGGAGGGCGGCGCGAACACCGGGGAGCTGTTTTTT. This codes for CASSLEGGANTGELFF.

This chain's CDR3 is CSAKRQGKAFF. The CDR3 bases are TGCAGTGCAAAAAGACAGGGTAAAGCTTTCTTT. The V gene is TRBV20-1, the J gene TRBJ1-1; TRBD1 matches at 7 bases. V was pared by 6 bases and J by 9 bases, with 7 bases of the junction left unmatched. The V gene's germline CDR1 is DFQATT and CDR2 SNEGSKA (reference sequence). CDR3 length: 11 residues.

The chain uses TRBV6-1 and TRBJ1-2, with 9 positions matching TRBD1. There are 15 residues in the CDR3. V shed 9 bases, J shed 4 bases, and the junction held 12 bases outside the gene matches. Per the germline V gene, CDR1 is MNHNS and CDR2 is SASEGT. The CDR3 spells CASAGTGIGAYGYTF. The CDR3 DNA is TGTGCCAGTGCCGGGACAGGGATCGGGGCCTATGGCTACACCTTC.

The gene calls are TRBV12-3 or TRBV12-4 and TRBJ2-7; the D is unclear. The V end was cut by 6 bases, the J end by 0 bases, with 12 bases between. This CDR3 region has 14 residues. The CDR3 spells CASRPGRFSYEQYF. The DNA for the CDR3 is TGTGCCAGCAGACCCGGACGGTTCTCCTACGAGCAGTACTTC.

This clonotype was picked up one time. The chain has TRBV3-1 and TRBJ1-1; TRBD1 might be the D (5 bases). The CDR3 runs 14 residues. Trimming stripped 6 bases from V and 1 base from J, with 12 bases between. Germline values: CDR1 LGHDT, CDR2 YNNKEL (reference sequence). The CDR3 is CASSTRQTNTEAFF. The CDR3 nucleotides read TGTGCCAGCAGTACACGACAGACGAACACTGAAGCTTTCTTT.

The CDR3 reads CASSPPGGSSTEAFF. The CDR3 DNA is TGTGCCAGCTCACCACCGGGGGGAAGCAGCACTGAAGCTTTCTTT. The V gene is TRBV18, the J gene TRBJ1-1, with a possible D match to TRBD1 (5 bases). The CDR3 loop spans 15 amino acids. Germline-derived CDR1 and CDR2 are KGHSH and LQKENI. Deletions cut 0 bases from V and 4 bases from J, with 12 bases between. Looking up the rest from reference TRBV18 and TRBJ1-1 gives the full variable domain: NAGVMQNPRHLVRRRGQEARLRCSPMKGHSHVYWYRQLPEEGLKFMVYLQKENIIDESGMPKERFSAEFPKEGPSILRIQQVVRGDSAAYFCASSPPGGSSTEAFFGQGTRLTVV.

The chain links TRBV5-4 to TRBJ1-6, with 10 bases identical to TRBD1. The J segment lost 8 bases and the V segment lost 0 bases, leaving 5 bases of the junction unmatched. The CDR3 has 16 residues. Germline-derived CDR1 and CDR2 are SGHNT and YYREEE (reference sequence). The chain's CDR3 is CASSLDGTGAHSPLHF. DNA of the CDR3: TGTGCCAGCAGCTTGGACGGGACAGGGGCCCATTCACCCCTCCACTTT.

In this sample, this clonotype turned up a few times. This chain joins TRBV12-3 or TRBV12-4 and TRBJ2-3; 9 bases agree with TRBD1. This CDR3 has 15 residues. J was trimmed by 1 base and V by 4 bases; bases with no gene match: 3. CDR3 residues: CASSSGQGRTDTQYF. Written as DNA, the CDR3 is TGTGCCAGCAGTTCGGGACAGGGACGCACAGATACGCAGTATTTT.